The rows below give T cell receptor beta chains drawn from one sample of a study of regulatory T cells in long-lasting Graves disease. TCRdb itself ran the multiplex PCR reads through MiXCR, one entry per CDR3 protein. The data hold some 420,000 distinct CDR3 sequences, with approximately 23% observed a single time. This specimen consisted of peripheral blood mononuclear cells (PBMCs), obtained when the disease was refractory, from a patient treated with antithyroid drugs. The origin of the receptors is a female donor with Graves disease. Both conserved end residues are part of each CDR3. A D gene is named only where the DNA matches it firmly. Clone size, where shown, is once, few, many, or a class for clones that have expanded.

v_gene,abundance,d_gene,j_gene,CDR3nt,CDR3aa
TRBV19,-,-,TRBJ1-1,TGTGCCAGTAGTAATGACAGAACCTTGAACACTGAAGCTTTCTTT,CASSNDRTLNTEAFF
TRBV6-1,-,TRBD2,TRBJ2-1,TGTGCCAGCACTATGTGGGCCCCGGGACTAGCGAACAATGAGCAGTTCTTC,CASTMWAPGLANNEQFF
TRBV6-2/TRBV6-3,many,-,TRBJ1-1,TGTGCCGCCCGAGGGCGAATTGGGGGACACAACACTGAAGCTTTCTTT,CAARGRIGGHNTEAFF
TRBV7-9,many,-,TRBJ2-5,TGTGCCAGCAGCTTCGAGTGGGAAGAGACCCAGTACTTC,CASSFEWEETQYF
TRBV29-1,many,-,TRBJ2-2,TGCAGCGTTGAAGATCACGGGGTGGGAGGAGGATACACCGGGGAGCTGTTTTTT,CSVEDHGVGGGYTGELFF
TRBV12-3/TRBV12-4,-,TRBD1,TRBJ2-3,TGTGCCAGCAGTTCCCAGGGACAGGGGGTGGCAGATACGCAGTATTTT,CASSSQGQGVADTQYF
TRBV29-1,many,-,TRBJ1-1,TGCAGCGTTGCCCCCTCTTTAGGAGGGACGGGTGACACTGAAGCTTTCTTT,CSVAPSLGGTGDTEAFF
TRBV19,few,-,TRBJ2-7,TGTGCCAGTTCCCCCTTTTACGGGAGCTACGAGCAGTACTTC,CASSPFYGSYEQYF
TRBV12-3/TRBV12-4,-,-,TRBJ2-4,TGTGCCAGCAGTTTATCCACAACGGGGGCCAAAAACATTCAGTACTTC,CASSLSTTGAKNIQYF
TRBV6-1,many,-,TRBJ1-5,TGTGCCAGCAGTCTCGCGGGTCCTAATCAGCCCCAGCATTTT,CASSLAGPNQPQHF
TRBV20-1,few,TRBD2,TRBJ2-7,TGCAGTGCTGCCAGACTAGCGGGGATCTCCTACGAGCAGTACTTC,CSAARLAGISYEQYF
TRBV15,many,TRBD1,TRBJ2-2,TGTGCCACCAGCGCGGACAGGGTGAACACCGGGGAGCTGTTTTTT,CATSADRVNTGELFF
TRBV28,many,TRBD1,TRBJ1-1,TGTGCCAGCAGTTCGGGACAGGGGTATACTGAAGCTTTCTTT,CASSSGQGYTEAFF
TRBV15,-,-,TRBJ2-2,TGTGCCACCAGTCCCCTTTTGGGGCGTGTCGGGGAGCTGTTTTTT,CATSPLLGRVGELFF
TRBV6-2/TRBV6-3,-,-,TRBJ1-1,TGTGCCAGCAGTTACAGGCAGCAGGCTGGAGCTTTCTTT,CASSYRQQAGAFF
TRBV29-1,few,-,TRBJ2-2,TGCAGCGTTGGGAGGTATTCCGGGGAGCTGTTTTTT,CSVGRYSGELFF
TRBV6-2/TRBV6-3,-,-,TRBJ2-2,TGTGCCAGCAGGGGAGTAGGCCTGAACACCGGGGAGCTGTTTTTT,CASRGVGLNTGELFF
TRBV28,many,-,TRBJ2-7,TGTGCCAGCGCAAGATCTTTGGGGAACCAGCAGTACTTC,CASARSLGNQQYF
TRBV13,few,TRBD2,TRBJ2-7,TGTGCCAGCAGCTCCCTCGGGACTAGCGGGACCTACGAGCAGTACTTC,CASSSLGTSGTYEQYF
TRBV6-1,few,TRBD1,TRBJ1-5,TGTGCCAGCAGGGCGGCTCCGACAGGGGTTCAGCCCCAGCATTTT,CASRAAPTGVQPQHF
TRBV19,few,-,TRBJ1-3,TGTGCCAGTAGCCCCCTCGTGGGACTCTCTGGAAACACCATATATTTT,CASSPLVGLSGNTIYF
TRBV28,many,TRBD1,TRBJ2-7,TGTGCCAGCAGGGGGACAGGGGGCCACGAGCAGTACTTC,CASRGTGGHEQYF
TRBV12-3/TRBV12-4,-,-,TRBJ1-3,TGTGCCAGCAGTTTATATGGCCCCATATATTTT,CASSLYGPIYF
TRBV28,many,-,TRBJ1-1,TGTGCCAGCATCCTGACATGGGGGGCTTCGAACACTGAAGCTTTCTTT,CASILTWGASNTEAFF
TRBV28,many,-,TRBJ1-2,TGTGCCAGCAGTTTACCAGTGACTGGGTATGGCTACACCTTC,CASSLPVTGYGYTF
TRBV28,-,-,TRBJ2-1,TGTGCCAGCAGTTTGAGGGGGGAATTGTACTCCCAGCAGTTCTTC,CASSLRGELYSQQFF
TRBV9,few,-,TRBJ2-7,TGTGCCAGCAGCCTAGACGAGGGGCTCGAGCAGTACTTC,CASSLDEGLEQYF
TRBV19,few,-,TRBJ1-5,TGTGCCAGTAGTACACGACAGGTCCCAAGCAATCAGCCCCAGCATTTT,CASSTRQVPSNQPQHF
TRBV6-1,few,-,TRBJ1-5,TGTGCCAGCACCATGACCGGTCCAAGCAATCAGCCCCAGCATTTT,CASTMTGPSNQPQHF
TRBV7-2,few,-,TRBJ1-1,TGTGCCAGCAGCCAGGCTTCACTCACTGAAGCTTTCTTT,CASSQASLTEAFF
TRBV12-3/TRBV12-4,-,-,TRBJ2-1,TGTGCCAGCAGCCTTCGGGGGGCAGGCTACAATGAGCAGTTCTTC,CASSLRGAGYNEQFF
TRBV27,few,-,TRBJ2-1,TGTGCCAGCAGTCCATCAAGCTCCTACAATGAGCAGTTCTTC,CASSPSSSYNEQFF
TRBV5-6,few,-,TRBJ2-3,TGTGCCAGCAGCCAAGGGAGGCGCACAGATACGCAGTATTTT,CASSQGRRTDTQYF
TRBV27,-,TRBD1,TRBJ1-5,TGTGCCAGCAGTTTCCTTGGACAGGGGGCAAGGAGAGATACGCAGCATTTT,CASSFLGQGARRDTQHF
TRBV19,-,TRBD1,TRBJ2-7,TGTGCCAGTAGTCCCGGGACAGGGGGAATCTACGAGCAGTACTTC,CASSPGTGGIYEQYF
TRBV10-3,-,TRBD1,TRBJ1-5,TGTGCCATCAAGTGGCAGGGGGCCAGTCAGCCCCAGCATTTT,CAIKWQGASQPQHF
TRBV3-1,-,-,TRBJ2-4,TGTGCCAGCAGCCATGGGGACAAAAACATTCAGTACTTC,CASSHGDKNIQYF
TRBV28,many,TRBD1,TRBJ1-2,TGTGCCAGCAGTCGCAAGCCAGGGGGGAGACTATATGGCTACACCTTC,CASSRKPGGRLYGYTF
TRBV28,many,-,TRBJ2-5,TGTGCCAGCAGTCATATTTGGGAGACCCAGTACTTC,CASSHIWETQYF
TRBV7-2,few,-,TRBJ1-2,TGTGCCAGCAGCTTCTTATTCGAGGAAGGAGGGCATGACTACACCTTC,CASSFLFEEGGHDYTF
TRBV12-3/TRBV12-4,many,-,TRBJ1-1,TGTGCCAGCAGTTTAGGGATTAACACTGAAGCTTTCTTT,CASSLGINTEAFF
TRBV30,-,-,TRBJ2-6,TGTGCCGGAAGGACGGCTGGGGCCAACGTCCTGACTTTC,CAGRTAGANVLTF
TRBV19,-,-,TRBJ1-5,TGTGCCAGTAGTGGTTTCAGAGATAGCAATCAGCCCCAGCATTTT,CASSGFRDSNQPQHF
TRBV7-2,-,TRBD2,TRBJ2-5,TGTGCCAGCAGCTTAGTAGGTAGCGGGAGCCAAGAGACCCAGTACTTC,CASSLVGSGSQETQYF
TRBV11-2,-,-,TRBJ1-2,TGTGCCAGCAGCCCCCCCTCGGGGCCCGGCTGGGGCTACACCTTC,CASSPPSGPGWGYTF
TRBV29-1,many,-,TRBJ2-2,TGCAGCGTTGTAGGGGACTTGAACACCGGGGAGCTGTTTTTT,CSVVGDLNTGELFF
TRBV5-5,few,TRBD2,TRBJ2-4,TGTGCCAGCAGCCCCGGACTAGAACCAAACATTCAGTACTTC,CASSPGLEPNIQYF
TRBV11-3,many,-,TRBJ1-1,TGTGCCAGCAGCCCTAGCCGACAGATCAACACTGAAGCTTTCTTT,CASSPSRQINTEAFF
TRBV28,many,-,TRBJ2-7,TGTGCCAGCAGTTCCTACAGGGATCAAGGGAACTACGAGCAGTACTTC,CASSSYRDQGNYEQYF
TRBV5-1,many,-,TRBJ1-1,TGCGCCAGCAGCGTTGCCCGAACCGGGACCGAGAACACTGAAGCTTTCTTT,CASSVARTGTENTEAFF
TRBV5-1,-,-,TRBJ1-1,TGCGCCAGCAGCTCTAACCGGGGGGGCCCTGAAGCTTTCTTT,CASSSNRGGPEAFF
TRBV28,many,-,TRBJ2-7,TGTGCCAGCAGACGCCCCCACGAGCAGTACTTC,CASRRPHEQYF